The sequence of this T cell receptor (beta chain) was determined in a study of blood T cell repertoires in COVID-19. Overall study context: The United States, Italy and Spain provided the acute and convalescent COVID-19 samples. Nucleic acid was either cDNA or gDNA, and it came from T cells, B-cell-depleted T cells, or PBMCs.

The CDR3 runs to 15 residues. The germline gives CDR1 SGDLS, CDR2 YYNGEE. The V and J ends lost 3 bases and 8 bases, in that order; junction bases with no gene match: 11. This clone was detected only once. In the original processing: Estimates of nucleated cell counts were drawn from the amplification of reference gene primers. Some clones are missing from TCRdb's copy, which holds only in-frame ones; the method was immunoSEQ multiplex PCR. V, J and clone size reflect that table, while D and trimming were determined from the DNA. The sample lists some 120,000 clones; roughly 79% were seen once. Sequenced sample: peripheral blood. This TCR derives from a human donor in a cohort sampled during active COVID-19. The chain uses TRBV9 and TRBJ1-2; 9 nucleotides agree with TRBD1. The CDR3 DNA is TGTGCCAGCAGCGGGACCATTACAGGGGGCGAGGGCTACACCTTC. Residues: CASSGTITGGEGYTF.